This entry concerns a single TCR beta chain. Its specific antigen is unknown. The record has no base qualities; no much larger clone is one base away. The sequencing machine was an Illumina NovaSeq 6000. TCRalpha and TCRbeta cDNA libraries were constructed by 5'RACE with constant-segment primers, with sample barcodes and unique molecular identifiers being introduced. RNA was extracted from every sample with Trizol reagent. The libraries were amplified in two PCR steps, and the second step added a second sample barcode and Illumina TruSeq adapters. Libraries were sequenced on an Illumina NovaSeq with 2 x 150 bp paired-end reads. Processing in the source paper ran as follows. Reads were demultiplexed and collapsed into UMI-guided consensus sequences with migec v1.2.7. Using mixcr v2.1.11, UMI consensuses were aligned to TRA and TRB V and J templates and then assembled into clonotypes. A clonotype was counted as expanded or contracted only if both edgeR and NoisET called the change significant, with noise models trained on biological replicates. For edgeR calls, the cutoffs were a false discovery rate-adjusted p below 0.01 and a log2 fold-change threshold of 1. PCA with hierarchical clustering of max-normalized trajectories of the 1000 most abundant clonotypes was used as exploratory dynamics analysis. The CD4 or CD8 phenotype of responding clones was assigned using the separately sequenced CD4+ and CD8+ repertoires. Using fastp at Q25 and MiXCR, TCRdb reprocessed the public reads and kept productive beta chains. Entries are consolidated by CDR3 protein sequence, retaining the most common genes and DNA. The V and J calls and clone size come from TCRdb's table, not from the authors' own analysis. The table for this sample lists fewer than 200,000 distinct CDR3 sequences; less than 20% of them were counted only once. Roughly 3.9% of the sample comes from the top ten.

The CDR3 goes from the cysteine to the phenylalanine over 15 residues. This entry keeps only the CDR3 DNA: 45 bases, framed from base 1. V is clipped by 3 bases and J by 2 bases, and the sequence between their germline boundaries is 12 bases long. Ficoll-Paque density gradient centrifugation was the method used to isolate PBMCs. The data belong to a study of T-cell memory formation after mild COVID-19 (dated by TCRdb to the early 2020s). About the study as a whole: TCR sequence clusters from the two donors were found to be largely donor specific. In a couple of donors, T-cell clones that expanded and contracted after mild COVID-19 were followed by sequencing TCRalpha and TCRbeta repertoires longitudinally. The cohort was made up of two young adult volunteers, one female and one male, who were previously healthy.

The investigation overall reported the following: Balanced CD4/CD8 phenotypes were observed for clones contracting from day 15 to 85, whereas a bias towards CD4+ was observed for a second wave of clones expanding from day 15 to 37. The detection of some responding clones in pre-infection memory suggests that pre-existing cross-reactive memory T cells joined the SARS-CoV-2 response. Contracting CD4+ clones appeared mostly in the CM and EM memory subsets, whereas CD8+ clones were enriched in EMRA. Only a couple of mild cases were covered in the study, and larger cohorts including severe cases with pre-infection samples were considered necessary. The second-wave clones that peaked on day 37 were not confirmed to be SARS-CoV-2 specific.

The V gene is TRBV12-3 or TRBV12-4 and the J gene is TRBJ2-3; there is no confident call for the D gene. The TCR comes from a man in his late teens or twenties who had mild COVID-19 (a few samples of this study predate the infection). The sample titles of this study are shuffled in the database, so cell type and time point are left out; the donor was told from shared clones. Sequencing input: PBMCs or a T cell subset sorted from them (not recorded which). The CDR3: CASSLLGRTTDTQYF. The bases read TGTGCCAGCAGTTTGTTAGGCAGGACCACAGATACGCAGTATTTT.